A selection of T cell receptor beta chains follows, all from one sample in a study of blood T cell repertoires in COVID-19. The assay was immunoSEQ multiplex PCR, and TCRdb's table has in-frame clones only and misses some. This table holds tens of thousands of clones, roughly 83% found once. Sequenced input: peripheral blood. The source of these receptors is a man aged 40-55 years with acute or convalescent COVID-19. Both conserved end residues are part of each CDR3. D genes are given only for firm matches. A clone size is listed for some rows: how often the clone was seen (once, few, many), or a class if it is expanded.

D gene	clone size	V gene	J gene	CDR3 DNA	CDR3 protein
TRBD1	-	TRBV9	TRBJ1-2	TGTGCCAGCAGCGTAACAGGGGGCGGTTATGGCTACACCTTC	CASSVTGGGYGYTF
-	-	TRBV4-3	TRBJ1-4	TGCGCCAGCAGCCAAGAGGGGGGTAGTGAAAAACTGTTTTTT	CASSQEGGSEKLFF
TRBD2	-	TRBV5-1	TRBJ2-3	TGCGCCAGCAGCCAAGGGACTAGCGGGGTGGATACGCAGTATTTT	CASSQGTSGVDTQYF
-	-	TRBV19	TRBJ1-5	TGTGCCAGTAGTAACAGGGGCAATCAGCCCCAGCATTTT	CASSNRGNQPQHF
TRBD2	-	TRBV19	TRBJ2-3	TGTGCCAGTAGTATTGAGGGGTCCGGGATAGCGGGAGCATTAGATACGCAGTATTTT	CASSIEGSGIAGALDTQYF
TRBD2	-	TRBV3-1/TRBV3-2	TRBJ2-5	TGTGCCAGCAGCCAACGTAGCGGGAGGGCCCGGGAGACCCAGTACTTC	CASSQRSGRARETQYF
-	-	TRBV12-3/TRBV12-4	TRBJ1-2	TGTGCCAGCAGTTTAGGACAGAAAGGCTACACCTTC	CASSLGQKGYTF
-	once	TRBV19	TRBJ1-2	TGTGCCAGTAGTGCGGGGGGAGTAACTAACTATGGCTACACCTTC	CASSAGGVTNYGYTF
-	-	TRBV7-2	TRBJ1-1	TGTGCCAGCAGCTTCGTGGCAATGAACACTGAAGCTTTCTTT	CASSFVAMNTEAFF
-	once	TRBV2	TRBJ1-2	TGTGCCAACAGTAGGACAGCGGGGTATGGCTACACCTTC	CANSRTAGYGYTF
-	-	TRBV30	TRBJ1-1	TGTGCCTGGAGTGGTCTTGCAGGGGCGGCCGGATTGAACACTGAAGCTTTCTTT	CAWSGLAGAAGLNTEAFF
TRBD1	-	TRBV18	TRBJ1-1	TGTGCCAGCTCACCAGACCAGGGGGTCGGAGTCACTGAAGCTTTCTTT	CASSPDQGVGVTEAFF
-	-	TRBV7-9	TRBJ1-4	TGTGCCAGCAGCTTAGGGACAGCTAATGAAAAACTGTTTTTT	CASSLGTANEKLFF
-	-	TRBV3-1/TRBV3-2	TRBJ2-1	TGTGCCAGCAGCCAAGCTATGACTCGAGGTTGGCAGTTCTTC	CASSQAMTRGWQFF
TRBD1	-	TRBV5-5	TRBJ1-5	TGTGCCAGCAGCCTGGACAGGGGGAATCAGCCCCAGCATTTT	CASSLDRGNQPQHF
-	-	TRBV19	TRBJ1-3	TGTGCCAGTACCCTTACCGGGACTCTGGGCTCTGGAAACACCATATATTTT	CASTLTGTLGSGNTIYF
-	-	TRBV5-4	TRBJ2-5	TGTGCCAGCAGCTTCTCGTCCCCAGAGACCCAGTACTTC	CASSFSSPETQYF
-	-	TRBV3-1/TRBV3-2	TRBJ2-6	TGTGCCAGCAGCCAAGCCCAACCCGGGTTTGGGGCCAACGTCCTGACTTTC	CASSQAQPGFGANVLTF
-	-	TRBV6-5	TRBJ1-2	TGTGCCAGCAGTTACGGGGGGGCTGAAGGCTACACCTTC	CASSYGGAEGYTF
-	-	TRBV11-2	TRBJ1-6	TGTGCCAGCAGCTTAGGAGGACAATTGGCCCTCCACTTT	CASSLGGQLALHF
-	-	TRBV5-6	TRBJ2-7	TGTGCCAGCAGCTTCGACAGATTCTACGAGCAGTACTTC	CASSFDRFYEQYF
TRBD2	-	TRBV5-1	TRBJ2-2	TGCGCCAGCAGCTTGGCTGCTAGCGGGACTAACACCGGGGAGCTGTTTTTT	CASSLAASGTNTGELFF
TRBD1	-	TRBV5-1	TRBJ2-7	TGCGCCAGCAGCCTAAAGGGAAAAACCGGGACAGGGGTAGAGGACGAGCAGTACTTC	CASSLKGKTGTGVEDEQYF
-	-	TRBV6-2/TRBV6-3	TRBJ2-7	TGTGCCAGCAGTTACTCTCTGTCCGCCGGTCACTACGAGCAGTACTTC	CASSYSLSAGHYEQYF
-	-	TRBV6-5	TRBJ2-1	TGTGCCAGCAGTTACAGGGGCGGCTACAATGAGCAGTTCTTC	CASSYRGGYNEQFF
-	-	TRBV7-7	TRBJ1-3	TGTGCCAGCAGCTTAGGTCGGGGTTCGGGAAACACCATATATTTT	CASSLGRGSGNTIYF
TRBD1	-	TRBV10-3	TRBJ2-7	TGTGCCATCAGTGAGTCGAGGACAGGGCAAGAGCAGTACTTC	CAISESRTGQEQYF
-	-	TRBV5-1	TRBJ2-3	TGCGCCAGCAGCCAGTGGGGCAGCACAGATACGCAGTATTTT	CASSQWGSTDTQYF